This is a list of T cell receptor beta chains from one sample in a study of T-cell memory formation after mild COVID-19. TCRdb fed the 5' RACE reads into MiXCR, producing one record per CDR3 protein. The data hold 190,000 or so distinct CDR3 sequences, with 20% to 25% observed a single time. Material for sequencing was PBMCs or a T cell subset sorted from them (not recorded which). These receptors all come from an adult woman who had mild COVID-19 (a few samples of this study predate the infection). Cell type and time point are not known. Both conserved end residues are part of each CDR3. The D gene is left open where the match is weak. Expanded clones are given a class, and other clones once, few, many or no size at all.

d_call,clone_size,cdr3_length,v_call,j_call,cdr3_aa,cdr3_nt
TRBD1,-,15,TRBV12-3/TRBV12-4,TRBJ2-3,CASSYGTAYTDTQYF,TGTGCCAGCAGTTACGGGACAGCCTACACAGATACGCAGTATTTT
-,-,14,TRBV4-2,TRBJ2-5,CASSQVEIQETQYF,TGTGCCAGCAGCCAAGTGGAAATCCAAGAGACCCAGTACTTC
-,few,14,TRBV29-1,TRBJ2-1,CSVEGRGLYNEQFF,TGCAGCGTTGAAGGTCGGGGGTTGTACAATGAGCAGTTCTTC
TRBD2,-,16,TRBV7-9,TRBJ2-1,CASSLVLAGVYNEQFF,TGTGCCAGCAGCTTAGTTCTAGCGGGAGTGTACAATGAGCAGTTCTTC
-,many,12,TRBV6-1,TRBJ2-3,CASSVGTDTQYF,TGTGCCAGCAGTGTGGGCACAGATACGCAGTATTTT
-,few,13,TRBV4-1,TRBJ2-1,CASSHYPDNEQFF,TGCGCCAGCAGCCATTACCCGGACAATGAGCAGTTCTTC
-,-,16,TRBV7-9,TRBJ2-1,CASSLAPTPANNEQFF,TGTGCCAGCAGCTTAGCGCCTACGCCTGCCAACAATGAGCAGTTCTTC
-,few,15,TRBV6-2/TRBV6-3,TRBJ2-6,CASSYKGSGANVLTF,TGTGCCAGCAGTTACAAGGGGTCTGGGGCCAACGTCCTGACTTTC
TRBD1,few,15,TRBV15,TRBJ2-7,CATSRSRDSTYEQYF,TGTGCCACCAGCAGATCTCGGGACAGCACCTACGAGCAGTACTTC
TRBD1,-,16,TRBV28,TRBJ2-7,CASSLGQGEFPYEQYF,TGTGCCAGCAGTTTGGGACAGGGAGAATTCCCCTACGAGCAGTACTTC
-,-,13,TRBV20-1,TRBJ2-1,CSARGDLGNEQFF,TGCAGTGCTAGAGGGGATTTGGGCAATGAGCAGTTCTTC
TRBD2,few,15,TRBV5-8,TRBJ2-1,CASSPRTSRNNEQFF,TGTGCCAGCAGCCCCCGGACTAGCCGAAACAATGAGCAGTTCTTC
-,few,15,TRBV7-9,TRBJ1-2,CASSTSGTRTYGYTF,TGTGCCAGCAGCACTTCCGGGACACGGACCTATGGCTACACCTTC
-,-,16,TRBV10-3,TRBJ2-7,CAISESGGSSIYEQYF,TGTGCCATCAGTGAGTCAGGAGGAAGCTCCATTTACGAGCAGTACTTC
-,few,14,TRBV2,TRBJ1-2,CASTERQTYYGYTF,TGTGCCAGCACCGAGCGCCAGACTTACTATGGCTACACCTTC
-,few,15,TRBV11-2,TRBJ2-5,CASSLEITVQETQYF,TGTGCCAGCAGCTTAGAGATAACAGTTCAAGAGACCCAGTACTTC
-,few,15,TRBV14,TRBJ2-7,CASSQEEAGSYEQYF,TGTGCCAGCAGCCAAGAGGAGGCGGGAAGCTACGAGCAGTACTTC
-,few,14,TRBV7-6,TRBJ2-7,CASSLEGAPYEQYF,TGTGCCAGCAGCTTAGAGGGCGCCCCCTACGAGCAGTACTTC
TRBD2,-,15,TRBV7-3,TRBJ2-1,CASSLGLAGGDEQFF,TGTGCCAGCAGCTTAGGACTAGCGGGTGGAGATGAGCAGTTCTTC
TRBD2,few,16,TRBV10-3,TRBJ2-1,CAISERTSGTGNEQFF,TGTGCCATCAGTGAGCGGACTAGCGGGACTGGCAATGAGCAGTTCTTC
-,few,15,TRBV6-5,TRBJ2-3,CASSYGARATDTQYF,TGTGCCAGCAGTTACGGCGCTCGGGCCACAGATACGCAGTATTTT
TRBD2,-,18,TRBV12-3/TRBV12-4,TRBJ2-1,CASSLPALAGGPYNEQFF,TGTGCCAGCAGTCTCCCGGCTCTAGCGGGGGGGCCCTACAATGAGCAGTTCTTC
TRBD1,few,17,TRBV7-9,TRBJ1-2,CASSRIGTELINYGYTF,TGTGCCAGCAGCCGGATTGGGACAGAACTTATTAACTATGGCTACACCTTC
-,-,16,TRBV19,TRBJ1-3,CASSPGRGARGNTIYF,TGTGCCAGTAGCCCGGGGCGGGGGGCGCGTGGAAACACCATATATTTT
-,few,14,TRBV7-9,TRBJ1-5,CASSFQHVNQPQHF,TGTGCCAGCAGCTTCCAACATGTCAATCAGCCCCAGCATTTT
TRBD2,-,17,TRBV24-1,TRBJ2-5,CATSDLPTSGGQETQYF,TGTGCCACCAGTGACCTACCGACTAGCGGGGGACAAGAGACCCAGTACTTC